These 24 T cell receptor beta chains originate from one sample sequenced in a study of blood T cell repertoires in COVID-19. TCRdb's table, derived via immunoSEQ multiplex PCR, lists solely in-frame clones and lacks some. The data contain 130,000 to 150,000 clones, 70% to 85% of them singletons. The specimen sequenced was PBMCs or T cells enriched from blood (not recorded which). The receptors were sampled from a man over 45 who had recovered from COVID-19.

The rearrangement joins TRBV29-1 to TRBJ1-4; 7 nucleotides line up with TRBD1. Germline CDR1 reads SQVTM; CDR2 reads ANQGSEA. The CDR3 loop spans 13 amino acids. J gave up 8 bases and V 6 bases, and 9 bases lay outside the gene matches. The CDR3 nucleotides read TGCAGCGTAGAACAGGGGTTTGGAGAAAAACTGTTTTTT. Amino acid sequence: CSVEQGFGEKLFF.

The chain uses TRBV11-2 and TRBJ1-1; TRBD1 might be the D (5 bases). The CDR3 contains 15 residues. Trimming took off 6 bases at V and 1 base at J, with 15 bases between the two ends. The V gene's germline CDR1 is SGHAT and CDR2 FQNNGV. Here the CDR3 reads CASRQRRDGNTEAFF. CDR3 nucleotide sequence: TGTGCCAGCAGACAAAGGCGGGACGGGAACACTGAAGCTTTCTTT.

This sequence joins TRBV27 and TRBJ1-6; tentatively, D is TRBD1 (5 bases). Germline values: CDR1 MNHEY, CDR2 SMNVEV (reference sequence). Trimming removed 2 bases at V and 9 bases at J, with 11 bases between. The CDR3 loop spans 14 amino acids. This chain's CDR3 is CASSLGQGGSPLHF. CDR3 bases: TGTGCCAGCAGTTTAGGGCAGGGCGGTTCACCCCTCCACTTT.

This chain joins TRBV10-2 and TRBJ2-7; possible D gene TRBD1, 6 bases. V was cut by 9 bases and J by 3 bases, with 15 bases left in between. Germline V gene data show CDR1 as WSHSY and CDR2 as SAAADI. This CDR3 spans 13 amino acids. CDR3 sequence (DNA): TGCGCCAGATCACAGGGTCAAGACTACGAGCAGTACTTC. The encoded protein is CARSQGQDYEQYF.

This clone showed up just a few times. The chain is built from TRBV28 and TRBJ1-2; 7 bases agree with TRBD1. From germline, CDR1 is MDHEN and CDR2 SYDVKM. The ends lost 2 bases at V and 4 bases at J; junction bases unmatched: 10. The CDR3 is made up of 16 amino acids. CDR3 protein: CASSLASGGRGYGYTF. The DNA of the CDR3 is TGTGCCAGCAGTTTAGCCTCAGGGGGTCGGGGCTATGGCTACACCTTC.

V is TRBV19 and J is TRBJ1-2; D call uncertain. From germline, CDR1 is LNHDA and CDR2 SQIVND (reference sequence). Deletions cut 3 bases from V and 2 bases from J, with 10 bases between. The CDR3 contains 14 residues. The DNA for the CDR3 is TGTGCCAGTAGTATTGAGGGCAGGAACTATGGCTACACCTTC. Its protein product is CASSIEGRNYGYTF.

The chain is built from TRBV12-5 and TRBJ2-3; no firm D call. CDR3 size: 12 residues. Germline V lookup: CDR1 LGHNT, CDR2 FRNRAP. V lost 5 bases, J lost 5 bases, and 8 bases lay in between. In DNA form, the CDR3 reads TGTGCTAGTGGTATACGAGGAGATACGCAGTATTTT. This gives the protein CASGIRGDTQYF. Full variable domain (missing parts from reference TRBV12-5 and TRBJ2-3): DARVTQTPRHKVTEMGQEVTMRCQPILGHNTVFWYRQTMMQGLELLAYFRNRAPLDDSGMPKDRFSAEMPDATLATLKIQPSEPRDSAVYFCASGIRGDTQYFGPGTRLTVL.

This chain connects TRBV10-3 to TRBJ2-5; 11 bases line up with TRBD1. The V gene's germline CDR1 is ENHRY and CDR2 SYGVKD. This CDR3 contains 18 residues. The J segment lost 2 bases and the V segment lost 3 bases, leaving 11 bases of the junction unmatched. The CDR3 region is CAISERGTGGEGQETQYF. CDR3 DNA sequence: TGTGCCATCAGTGAAAGAGGGACAGGGGGTGAGGGACAAGAGACCCAGTACTTC.

The genes are TRBV3-1 (or the pseudogene TRBV3-2) and TRBJ1-6; the D gene is possibly TRBD1 (6 bases). This CDR3 has 13 amino acids. Germline V lookup: CDR1 LGHDT, CDR2 YNNKEL (reference sequence). V was pared by 4 bases and J by 10 bases, with 11 bases between. The chain's CDR3 is CASSREGESPLHF. The CDR3 nucleotides read TGTGCCAGCAGCCGCGAGGGGGAATCACCCCTCCACTTT.

The CDR3 DNA follows: TGTGCCAGCAGCTTACTGTCAGGAGAGACCCAGTACTTC. Translation: CASSLLSGETQYF. The V and J genes are TRBV7-3 and TRBJ2-5; no firm D call. The germline V gene encodes CDR1 SGHTA and CDR2 FQGTGA. CDR3 length: 13 amino acids. Trimming stripped 2 bases from V and 4 bases from J, with 8 bases between.

The table lists this clone with a few counts. The V call is TRBV3-1 (or the pseudogene TRBV3-2), the J call TRBJ1-3; D gene unclear. This CDR3 has 14 amino acids. Germline-derived CDR1 and CDR2 are LGHDT and YNNKEL (reference sequence). With 0 bases removed from V and 3 bases from J, the gap between germline ends came to 6 bases. DNA of the CDR3: TGTGCCAGCAGCCAAGAGAACAGTGGAAACACCATATATTTT. Translating gives CASSQENSGNTIYF.

The chain joins TRBV28 to TRBJ1-2, with a possible D match to TRBD1 (6 bases). This CDR3 has 15 residues. Trimming pared 3 bases from V and 5 bases from J, leaving 16 bases between. The germline gives CDR1 MDHEN, CDR2 SYDVKM. The CDR3 coding sequence is TGTGCCAGCAGTTTCTTTCGGGGGGCGCTATATGGCTACACCTTC. This gives the protein CASSFFRGALYGYTF.

This clone was seen at least ten times. The chain combines TRBV9 with TRBJ2-2; TRBD1 agrees at 7 bases. Germline loops: CDR1 SGDLS, CDR2 YYNGEE. CDR3 length: 15 residues. The ends lost 4 bases at V and 1 base at J; junction bases unmatched: 4. The CDR3 sequence: CASSRGTVNTGELFF. In DNA, the CDR3 is TGTGCCAGCAGCAGGGGGACAGTGAACACCGGGGAGCTGTTTTTT. Drawing the rest from reference TRBV9 and TRBJ2-2, the complete variable domain is DSGVTQTPKHLITATGQRVTLRCSPRSGDLSVYWYQQSLDQGLQFLIQYYNGEERAKGNILERFSAQQFPDLHSELNLSSLELGDSALYFCASSRGTVNTGELFFGEGSRLTVL.

V gene TRBV20-1 combines with J gene TRBJ2-1; the D gene is possibly TRBD1 (7 bases). The CDR3 length is 13 residues. CDR1 is DFQATT and CDR2 is SNEGSKA in the germline V gene (reference sequence). Deletions cut 3 bases from V and 8 bases from J, with 14 bases between. The CDR3 spells CSASDREVDEQFF. DNA of the CDR3: TGCAGTGCTAGTGACAGGGAGGTTGATGAGCAGTTCTTC.

This chain joins TRBV6-5 and TRBJ1-1, with D possibly TRBD1 on 6 matching bases. Germline V gene sequence: CDR1 MNHEY, CDR2 SVGAGI. The CDR3 totals 15 residues. Between the trimmed V and J ends, which lost 6 bases and 1 base, there was a span of 15 bases. CDR3 sequence reads: CASRKLQGQNTEAFF. CDR3 nucleotides: TGTGCCAGCAGGAAACTGCAGGGGCAGAACACTGAAGCTTTCTTT.

The rearrangement links TRBV7-8 to TRBJ1-2; 7 nucleotides match TRBD1. The CDR3 consists of 14 residues. Looked up from germline, CDR1 is SGHVS and CDR2 is FQNEAQ. V shed 4 bases and J 4 bases; nucleotides not matched to a gene: 6. CDR3 amino acids: CASSSFGTAYGYTF. The CDR3, as DNA: TGTGCCAGCAGCTCTTTCGGGACAGCCTATGGCTACACCTTC. Combining the CDR3 with reference TRBV7-8 and TRBJ1-2 gives the whole variable domain GAGVSQSPRYKVAKRGQDVALRCDPISGHVSLFWYQQALGQGPEFLTYFQNEAQLDKSGLPSDRFFAERPEGSVSTLKIQRTQQEDSAVYLCASSSFGTAYGYTFGSGTRLTVV.

The gene calls are TRBV2 and TRBJ1-5; 7 positions agree with TRBD1. Trimming took 6 bases from V and 1 from J; bases not matched to a gene: 6. Germline CDR1 and CDR2: SNHLY and FYNNEI. The CDR3 covers 15 residues. CDR3 nucleotide sequence: TGTGCCAGCAGCGTACAGGGGTCGAGCAATCAGCCCCAGCATTTT. Translated: CASSVQGSSNQPQHF.

This clone appeared a single time. The chain carries TRBV4-3 and TRBJ1-1, with D possibly TRBD1 on 5 matching bases. CDR3 length: 15 residues. Germline V gene sequence: CDR1 LGHNA, CDR2 YSLEER. Trimming cost V 3 bases and J 4 bases, with 15 bases left between them. CDR3 residues: CASSHWTQGSTEAFF. CDR3 nucleotide sequence: TGCGCCAGCAGCCACTGGACCCAGGGTAGCACTGAAGCTTTCTTT.

The CDR3 reads CASSYFSDRDDRNEKLFF. CDR3 coding DNA: TGTGCCAGCAGTTACTTCTCCGACAGGGACGACAGGAATGAAAAACTGTTTTTT. The chain employs TRBV6-2 or TRBV6-3 and TRBJ1-4; 7 bases map to TRBD1. The CDR3 is 18 residues long. The trim removed 1 base at V and 5 bases at J, leaving 13 bases unmatched. Germline V gene data show CDR1 as MNHEY and CDR2 as SVGEGT.

This rearrangement joins TRBV30 to TRBJ2-3, with 10 bases fitting TRBD1. The CDR3 contains 13 residues. The germline V gene has CDR1 GTSNPN and CDR2 SVGIG (reference sequence). The V segment lost 5 bases and the J segment 3 bases; nucleotides outside the gene matches: 2. The CDR3 spells CAWDRGRTDTQYF. The CDR3 DNA reads as TGTGCCTGGGACAGGGGGCGGACAGATACGCAGTATTTT.

This chain uses TRBV5-4 with TRBJ2-7; maybe TRBD1 (5 bases). The CDR3 contains 15 residues. Looked up from germline, CDR1 is SGHNT and CDR2 is YYREEE (reference sequence). Trimming removed 0 bases at V and 2 bases at J, with 12 bases between. The CDR3 protein is CASSLGQGVTYEQYF. The CDR3, as DNA: TGTGCCAGCAGCTTGGGACAAGGGGTTACCTACGAGCAGTACTTC. The full variable domain, completed using reference TRBV5-4 and TRBJ2-7, is ETGVTQSPTHLIKTRGQQVTLRCSSQSGHNTVSWYQQALGQGPQFIFQYYREEENGRGNFPPRFSGLQFPNYSSELNVNALELDDSALYLCASSLGQGVTYEQYFGPGTRLTVT.

The genes are TRBV15 and TRBJ2-3, with 8 positions matching TRBD1. Germline V gene data show CDR1 as LNHNV and CDR2 as YYDKDF (reference sequence). There are 16 residues in the CDR3. V shed 4 bases, J shed 4 bases, and the junction held 10 bases outside the gene matches. The CDR3 sequence is CATSKTKTGGPDTQYF. The CDR3 nucleotides are TGTGCCACCAGCAAAACCAAAACAGGGGGACCAGATACGCAGTATTTT.

V is TRBV27 and J is TRBJ2-5; TRBD1 matches at 8 bases. The CDR3 contains 14 residues. CDR1 is MNHEY and CDR2 is SMNVEV in the germline V gene (reference sequence). J gave up 5 bases and V 5 bases, and 7 bases lay outside the gene matches. CDR3 nucleotides: TGTGCCAGCAGTCTAGACAGGGGAGGTGAGACCCAGTACTTC. This codes for CASSLDRGGETQYF.

This chain joins TRBV4-2 and TRBJ1-5; D gene ambiguous. CDR3 size: 17 residues. V lost 0 bases and J 0 bases, leaving 12 bases between the germline ends. The germline V gene encodes CDR1 LGHNA and CDR2 YNFKEQ. The CDR3 protein is CASSQDQLAGSNQPQHF. CDR3 DNA: TGTGCCAGCAGCCAAGATCAGTTGGCGGGTAGCAATCAGCCCCAGCATTTT.